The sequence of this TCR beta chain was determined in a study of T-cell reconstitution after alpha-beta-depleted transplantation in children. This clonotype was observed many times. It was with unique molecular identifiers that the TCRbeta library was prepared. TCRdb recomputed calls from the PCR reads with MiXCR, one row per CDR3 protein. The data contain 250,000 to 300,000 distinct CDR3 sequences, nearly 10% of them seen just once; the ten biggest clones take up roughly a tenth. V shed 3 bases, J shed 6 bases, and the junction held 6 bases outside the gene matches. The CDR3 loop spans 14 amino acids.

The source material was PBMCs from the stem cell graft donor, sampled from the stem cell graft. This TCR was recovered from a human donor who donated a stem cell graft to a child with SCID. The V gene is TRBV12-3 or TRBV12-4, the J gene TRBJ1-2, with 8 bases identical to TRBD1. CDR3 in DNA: TGTGCCAGCAGTTTCGGGACAGGCGGTAATGGCTACACCTTC. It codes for CASSFGTGGNGYTF.